Below are 4 T cell receptor beta chains sequenced from a single sample in a study of T cell changes during pregnancy in multiple sclerosis. TCRdb's copy holds only in-frame clones and misses some; the assay was immunoSEQ multiplex PCR. Here the sample spans about 73,000 clones, around 90% being singletons. The input for sequencing was peripheral blood, taken in the second trimester of pregnancy. The receptors shown here come from a female donor in good health, enrolled as a control in a pregnancy study.

V and J are TRBV2 and TRBJ1-5; D unresolved. The CDR3 covers 12 residues. Germline loops: CDR1 SNHLY, CDR2 FYNNEI. Trimming left V 6 bases short and J 7 bases short, with 10 bases between. DNA of the CDR3: TGTGCCAGCAGCCCTAGCGTGCAGCCCCAGCATTTT. Translating it yields CASSPSVQPQHF.

The chain recombines TRBV11-3 with TRBJ1-1, with D hard to call. Trimming stripped 2 bases from V and 8 bases from J, with 12 bases between. CDR1 and CDR2 from the germline V gene are SGHNT and YENEEA. The CDR3 extends over 13 amino acids. The CDR3 sequence is CASSLWGDAEAFF. As DNA, the CDR3 is TGTGCCAGCAGCTTATGGGGAGACGCCGAAGCTTTCTTT.

The CDR3 reads CASSTSGGPTDTQYF. In nucleotides, the CDR3 is TGTGCCAGCAGTACCTCGGGGGGGCCGACAGATACGCAGTATTTT. The chain is built from TRBV27 and TRBJ2-3; TRBD2 aligns across 8 bases. Trimming took 5 bases from V and 3 from J; bases not matched to a gene: 7. The CDR3 spans 15 residues. Germline V gene sequence: CDR1 MNHEY, CDR2 SMNVEV (reference sequence).

Concerning this clone: No DNA is shown, since the ends of the CDR3 on it are uncertain; the CDR3 is the one TCRdb lists. V and J are TRBV29-1 and TRBJ1-1. Both ends counted, the CDR3 spans 13 residues. Germline V gene data show CDR1 as SQVTM and CDR2 as ANQGSEA. CDR3 residues: CSVFGTFGAEAFF.